The 28 T cell receptor beta chains reported below all come from one sample, sequenced in a study of metastatic and nonmetastatic thyroid tumors. TCRdb used MiXCR to call clones anew from the PCR reads. The data show around 20,000 clones, 25% to 30% seen once. There were no patients who had received any treatment before thyroid surgery. The sample was tumor tissue. The receptors were sampled from a female donor with papillary thyroid cancer or a benign thyroid nodule (not recorded which). Some clones in this sample may be carry-over from other donors' samples.

This clone was seen repeatedly, ten times or more. This chain's CDR3 is CASSLGSGGAGDTQYF. The CDR3 DNA sequence: TGTGCCAGCAGCTTAGGTAGCGGGGGGGCGGGAGATACGCAGTATTTT. The chain is built from TRBV7-2 and TRBJ2-3; the match to TRBD2 covers 11 bases. This CDR3 has 16 amino acids. The V segment lost 1 base and the J segment 5 bases; nucleotides outside the gene matches: 5. Germline CDR1 is SGHTA and CDR2 is FQGNSA. Full variable domain (missing parts from reference TRBV7-2 and TRBJ2-3): GAGVSQSPSNKVTEKGKDVELRCDPISGHTALYWYRQSLGQGLEFLIYFQGNSAPDKSGLPSDRFSAERTGGSVSTLTIQRTQQEDSAVYLCASSLGSGGAGDTQYFGPGTRLTVL.

This clone was recorded a few times. The gene calls are TRBV12-3 or TRBV12-4 and TRBJ2-7; the D gene is possibly TRBD2 (6 bases). The V end was cut by 4 bases, the J end by 4 bases, with 14 bases between. The CDR3 has 14 residues. CDR3 loop: CASSSGLHLYEQYF. CDR3 bases: TGTGCCAGCAGTTCTGGACTACACCTTTACGAGCAGTACTTC.

There are many counts of this clone. The rearrangement joins TRBV29-1 to TRBJ2-1; weak D call: TRBD1 (5 bases). Germline lookup yields CDR1 SQVTM and CDR2 ANQGSEA. The V end lost 4 bases, the J end lost 3 bases, and 10 bases lay between the germline ends. The length of the CDR3 is 13 residues. The CDR3 coding sequence is TGCAGCGTTGCCAGGACACACTACAATGAGCAGTTCTTC. It codes for CSVARTHYNEQFF.

The gene calls are TRBV20-1 and TRBJ1-1; tentatively, D is TRBD1 (5 bases). CDR1 and CDR2 from the germline V gene are DFQATT and SNEGSKA (reference sequence). The V end was cut by 0 bases, the J end by 6 bases, with 17 bases between. The CDR3 is made up of 15 amino acids. The CDR3 spells CSARDLRGFHPEAFF. The CDR3 DNA reads as TGCAGTGCTAGAGATCTTCGGGGGTTCCACCCTGAAGCTTTCTTT.

In this sample, this clone turned up a few times. This chain joins TRBV27 and TRBJ2-7; D gene uncertain. In germline, CDR1 is MNHEY, CDR2 SMNVEV (reference sequence). This CDR3 has 12 residues. The V gene lost 6 bases and the J gene lost 3 bases, with 9 bases spanning the gap. The CDR3: CASRGRNYEQYF. The CDR3 coding sequence is TGTGCCAGCAGAGGACGAAACTACGAGCAGTACTTC.

The chain has TRBV4-2 and TRBJ2-7; 9 bases are a match to TRBD2. Germline V gene lookup returns CDR1 LGHNA and CDR2 YNFKEQ. CDR3 length: 18 residues. V lost 4 bases, J lost 0 bases, and 13 bases stayed unmatched. CDR3 amino acids: CASSPDGLAGVVSYEQYF. The CDR3 DNA reads TGTGCCAGCAGCCCCGATGGATTAGCGGGAGTAGTCTCCTACGAGCAGTACTTC.

This clone was recorded a few times. One junction end does not reproduce the germline sequence, and a read error may be involved. The chain couples TRBV29-1 to TRBJ1-1; no reliable D call. CDR1 and CDR2 from the germline V gene are SQVTM and ANQGSEA. The CDR3 consists of 14 residues. CDR3: CSVAWPTLNTEDFF. CDR3 nucleotide sequence: TGCAGCGTTGCATGGCCCACGCTGAACACTGAAGATTTCTTT.

This clone occurred many times. Other DNA sequences in this specimen translate into the identical CDR3. This chain uses TRBV29-1 with TRBJ1-3; 8 bases are shared with TRBD1. The germline CDR1 and CDR2 sequences are SQVTM and ANQGSEA. The CDR3 has 12 residues. The V and J ends lost 6 bases and 4 bases, in that order; junction bases with no gene match: 2. The CDR3 DNA is TGCAGCGTCAGGGGGCAAGGAAACACCATATATTTT. Encoded protein: CSVRGQGNTIYF.

This chain uses TRBV7-6 with TRBJ2-7; tentatively, D is TRBD2 (6 bases). The germline V gene has CDR1 SGHVS and CDR2 FNYEAQ. This CDR3 region has 15 residues. The V and J ends lost 5 bases and 2 bases respectively, with 16 bases between them. The CDR3 DNA is TGTGCCAGCAGCGCGACTGCGCGGGGCGCCTACGAGCAGTACTTC. Its translation: CASSATARGAYEQYF.

This clone was counted ten times or more. The chain carries TRBV20-1 and TRBJ2-7; TRBD2 matches at 13 bases. With V trimmed by 2 bases and J by 0 bases, 4 bases remained unmatched. Germline V gene lookup returns CDR1 DFQATT and CDR2 SNEGSKA (reference sequence). CDR3 length: 16 amino acids. The CDR3 sequence: CSARLTSGRASYEQYF. In DNA form, the CDR3 reads TGCAGTGCTAGACTAACTAGCGGGAGGGCCTCCTACGAGCAGTACTTC.

This clone was counted ten times or more. The rearrangement links TRBV25-1 to TRBJ2-2; 7 bases are shared with TRBD1. Germline CDR1 MGHDK, CDR2 SYGVNS. Trimming at V came to 7 bases and at J to 0 bases, leaving 5 bases not matched to a gene. This CDR3 is built from 15 residues. The CDR3 coding sequence is TGTGCCAGCATATTGGACAGGTCGAACACCGGGGAGCTGTTTTTT. It is translated as CASILDRSNTGELFF.

Ten or more counts support this clone. The V and J genes are TRBV18 and TRBJ1-4; 7 nucleotides line up with TRBD1. The germline CDR1 and CDR2 sequences are KGHSH and LQKENI. The CDR3 runs 15 residues. J was trimmed by 5 bases and V by 6 bases; bases with no gene match: 9. The CDR3 spells CASSARQGRNEKLFF. CDR3 DNA sequence: TGTGCCAGCTCCGCAAGACAGGGCAGGAATGAAAAACTGTTTTTT.

This clone has at least ten counts. This chain links TRBV20-1 with TRBJ2-7; no definite D call. Germline CDR1 and CDR2: DFQATT and SNEGSKA (reference sequence). The V gene lost 5 bases and the J gene lost 2 bases, with 7 bases spanning the gap. This CDR3 is 11 amino acids long. The CDR3 spells CSALDPYEQYF. The CDR3, as DNA: TGCAGTGCTTTGGATCCCTACGAGCAGTACTTC.

This clone counts as medium-sized. The chain carries TRBV6-1 and TRBJ1-3; D call uncertain. Trimming took off 8 bases at V and 3 bases at J, with 11 bases between the two ends. The germline V gene encodes CDR1 MNHNS and CDR2 SASEGT. The CDR3 length is 13 residues. The CDR3 sequence is CASLGLFGNTIYF. CDR3 coding DNA: TGTGCCAGCCTCGGACTCTTTGGAAACACCATATATTTT.

The V call is TRBV30, the J call TRBJ1-5; TRBD1 might be the D (5 bases). CDR3 length: 14 residues. Germline CDR1 reads GTSNPN; CDR2 reads SVGIG (reference sequence). V lost 1 base and J 5 bases, leaving 12 bases between the germline ends. The DNA for the CDR3 is TGTGCCTGGAGTGGACAGTTGGGGGATCAGCCCCAGCATTTT. Protein: CAWSGQLGDQPQHF.

This clone was detected many times. The V call is TRBV10-2, the J call TRBJ1-5; a weak D match, TRBD1 (6 bases). Germline loops: CDR1 WSHSY, CDR2 SAAADI. Trimming shortened V by 4 bases and J by 5 bases, and 12 bases separated the two germline ends. The CDR3 totals 14 residues. The CDR3 is CASSGPGHHQPQHF. CDR3 sequence (DNA): TGCGCCAGCAGTGGACCGGGACACCATCAGCCCCAGCATTTT.

The rearrangement joins TRBV19 to TRBJ2-7; D possibly corresponds to TRBD1 (6 bases). The V end was cut by 1 base, the J end by 10 bases, with 11 bases between. CDR3 length equals 12 residues. Germline CDR1 reads LNHDA; CDR2 reads SQIVND (reference sequence). CDR3 residues: CASSIVGHRQYF. The CDR3, as DNA: TGTGCCAGTAGTATAGTGGGACACCGCCAGTACTTC.

V gene TRBV9 combines with J gene TRBJ1-2, with TRBD1 matching 7 bases. From germline, CDR1 is SGDLS and CDR2 YYNGEE. The CDR3 totals 14 residues. V trimming: 4 bases; J trimming: 2 bases; junction bases outside the gene matches: 5. CDR3 residues: CASSRLGQNYGYTF. The DNA for the CDR3 is TGTGCCAGCAGCCGGCTGGGACAGAACTATGGCTACACCTTC. Drawing the rest from reference TRBV9 and TRBJ1-2, the complete variable domain is DSGVTQTPKHLITATGQRVTLRCSPRSGDLSVYWYQQSLDQGLQFLIQYYNGEERAKGNILERFSAQQFPDLHSELNLSSLELGDSALYFCASSRLGQNYGYTFGSGTRLTVV.

The chain carries TRBV7-3 and TRBJ2-1; 9 bases match TRBD2. The CDR3 contains 17 residues. J was trimmed by 9 bases and V by 8 bases; bases with no gene match: 20. CDR1 and CDR2 (germline): SGHTA, FQGTGA. CDR3 DNA sequence: TGTGCCAGCGCCACCGCAGGGGGACTAGCCCACCTTGGTGAGCAGTTCTTC. This codes for CASATAGGLAHLGEQFF.

This clone was recorded at least ten times. The chain is built from TRBV7-3 and TRBJ2-5, with TRBD1 matching 9 bases. Germline V lookup: CDR1 SGHTA, CDR2 FQGTGA. This CDR3 is 16 amino acids long. The ends lost 1 base at V and 2 bases at J; junction bases unmatched: 5. The CDR3 DNA is TGTGCCAGCAGCTTAAGTCCGACAGGGGGACAAGAGACCCAGTACTTC. Translation gives CASSLSPTGGQETQYF.

This chain connects TRBV19 to TRBJ1-2; unclear D gene. CDR3 length: 15 amino acids. CDR1 and CDR2 (germline): LNHDA, SQIVND (reference sequence). V was shortened by 5 bases and J by 1 base, with 14 bases between the two germline ends. CDR3: CASSFDIDFNYGYTF. As DNA, the CDR3 is TGTGCCAGTAGTTTCGACATTGATTTTAACTATGGCTACACCTTC.

The genes are TRBV30 and TRBJ1-1; D is undetermined. Germline lookup yields CDR1 GTSNPN and CDR2 SVGIG (reference sequence). V was pared by 5 bases and J by 10 bases, with 11 bases between. The CDR3 runs to 10 residues. Written as DNA, the CDR3 is TGTGCCTGGGGGGAAAACGGAGCTTTCTTT. Translated, it gives CAWGENGAFF.

V is TRBV11-2 and J is TRBJ2-3, with 12 bases identical to TRBD1. CDR3 size: 16 residues. Germline V gene data show CDR1 as SGHAT and CDR2 as FQNNGV. The V segment lost 6 bases and the J segment 5 bases; nucleotides outside the gene matches: 9. CDR3 loop: CASSPRDRGLGDTQYF. The CDR3 bases are TGTGCCAGCAGTCCCCGGGACAGGGGGCTCGGAGATACGCAGTATTTT. The full variable domain, with the rest looked up from reference TRBV11-2 and TRBJ2-3, is EAGVAQSPRYKIIEKRQSVAFWCNPISGHATLYWYQQILGQGPKLLIQFQNNGVVDDSQLPKDRFSAERLKGVDSTLKIQPAKLEDSAVYLCASSPRDRGLGDTQYFGPGTRLTVL.

This clone was recorded at least ten times. The sample carries other DNA sequences with the same CDR3. The rearrangement links TRBV20-1 to TRBJ2-1; no reliable D call. Trimming removed 6 bases at V and 9 bases at J, with 21 bases between. CDR1 and CDR2 (germline): DFQATT, SNEGSKA (reference sequence). There are 14 residues in the CDR3. The DNA of the CDR3 is TGCAGTGCCGAAGCCAGTCCTATAGACGGTGAGCAGTTCTTC. It yields the protein CSAEASPIDGEQFF.

Points on this clone: The junction shows a germline mismatch at one end, possibly a read error. The rearrangement uses TRBV6-2 or TRBV6-3 and TRBJ1-2; D is undetermined. Germline CDR1 reads MNHEY; CDR2 reads SVGEGT. The CDR3 is 11 amino acids. The CDR3 region is CSSANGGGYTF. The CDR3 coding sequence is TGTTCCAGCGCCAACGGCGGGGGCTACACCTTC.

This clone was seen only a few times. This sequence may be a read error, since a much larger clone differs from it by one base. The same CDR3 also results from other DNA sequences found in this sample. The chain employs TRBV20-1 and TRBJ1-3; perhaps TRBD1 as D (5 bases). CDR1 and CDR2 from the germline V gene are DFQATT and SNEGSKA (reference sequence). This CDR3 has 15 residues. Trimming shortened V by 3 bases and J by 0 bases, and 12 bases separated the two germline ends. In DNA form, the CDR3 reads TGCAGTGCTAGGATGACGGGGCCCTCTGGAAACACCATATATTTT. Translating gives CSARMTGPSGNTIYF.

In this sample, this clone is medium-sized (0.01 to 0.1%). This sequence joins TRBV7-2 and TRBJ2-2; 7 bases line up with TRBD2. Trimming took 7 bases from V and 5 from J; bases not matched to a gene: 10. Germline CDR1 SGHTA, CDR2 FQGNSA. CDR3 length: 15 residues. The CDR3 is CASNPGGSGTGELFF. CDR3 coding DNA: TGTGCCAGCAACCCCGGCGGTAGCGGGACCGGGGAGCTGTTTTTT.

The CDR3 region is CASSQDYSLQRKGTQYF. CDR3 DNA sequence: TGCGCCAGCAGCCAAGACTACTCCCTCCAAAGGAAGGGGACCCAGTACTTC. The chain couples TRBV4-3 to TRBJ2-5; D not resolved. Trimming left V 0 bases short and J 7 bases short, with 21 bases between. CDR1 LGHNA and CDR2 YSLEER come from the germline V gene. This CDR3 contains 17 residues.